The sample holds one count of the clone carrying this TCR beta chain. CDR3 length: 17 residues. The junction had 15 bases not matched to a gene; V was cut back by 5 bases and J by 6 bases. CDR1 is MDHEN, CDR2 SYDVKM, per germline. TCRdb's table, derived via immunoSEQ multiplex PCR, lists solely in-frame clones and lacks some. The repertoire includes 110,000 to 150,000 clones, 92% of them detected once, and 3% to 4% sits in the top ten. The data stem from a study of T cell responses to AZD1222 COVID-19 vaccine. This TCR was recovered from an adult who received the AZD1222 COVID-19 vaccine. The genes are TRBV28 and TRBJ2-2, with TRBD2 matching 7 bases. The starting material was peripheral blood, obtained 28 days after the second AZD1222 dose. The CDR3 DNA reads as TGTGCCAGCAGTACCCGGACTAGAGAGAGTTTCCCCGGGGAGCTGTTTTTT. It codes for CASSTRTRESFPGELFF.